The rows below give T cell receptor beta chains drawn from one sample of a study of technical replicates of blood from four donors. Some clones are missing from TCRdb's copy, which holds only in-frame ones; the method was immunoSEQ multiplex PCR. This table has about 70,000 clones, about 94% appearing once. Input material: T cells isolated from PBMCs. The receptors were sampled from a human donor in good health. The CDR3 runs from the conserved cysteine through the conserved F or W. The D gene is left open where the match is weak. The size field is filled for only some rows; it gives once, few, many or a size class.

clone_size j_call v_call d_call cdr3_nt cdr3_aa
once TRBJ1-1 TRBV5-1 - TGCGCCAGCAGCTTGGTATCGGGGTCGGACACTGAAGCTTTCTTT CASSLVSGSDTEAFF
- TRBJ1-1 TRBV4-1 - TGCGCCAGCAGCCAAGGACAGGTAACATACACTGAAGCTTTCTTT CASSQGQVTYTEAFF
- TRBJ2-2 TRBV10-1 - TGCGCCAGCACCCCCCGGGAGCCCACCGGGGAGCTGTTTTTT CASTPREPTGELFF
- TRBJ1-4 TRBV25-1 - TGTGCCAGCAGTGCAGGGACTAATGAAAAACTGTTTTTT CASSAGTNEKLFF
- TRBJ2-5 TRBV7-2 - TGTGCCAGCAGCCTTGCGAGCGGCCAAGAGACCCAGTACTTC CASSLASGQETQYF
- TRBJ1-1 TRBV10-2 - TGCGCCAGCAGTGAACAATCGAACACTGAAGCTTTCTTT CASSEQSNTEAFF
- TRBJ1-2 TRBV2 TRBD1 TGTGCCAGCCCCGGGACAGAGGACTATGGCTACACCTTC CASPGTEDYGYTF
- TRBJ2-1 TRBV6-5 - TGTGCCAGCAGTTACTCGACTTATGTGTTCTTC CASSYSTYVFF
- TRBJ2-7 TRBV5-1 - TGCGCCAGCAGCGAATCAGGACAGTCCTACGAGCAGTACTTC CASSESGQSYEQYF
- TRBJ1-2 TRBV7-9 - TGTGCCAGCAGCCTGGGACAACTCTATGGCTACACCTTC CASSLGQLYGYTF
- TRBJ2-7 TRBV6-1 - TGTGCCAGCAGTGAAGTGGGCAGTTCCTACGAGCAGTACTTC CASSEVGSSYEQYF
- TRBJ1-2 TRBV7-9 - TGTGCCAGCAGCTTATTAGTAGGCTACACCTTC CASSLLVGYTF
once TRBJ1-5 TRBV7-2 - TGTGCCAGCAGCATACCGGGTTGGCAGCCCCAGCATTTT CASSIPGWQPQHF
- TRBJ1-2 TRBV13 TRBD1 TGTGCCAGCAGCTTAGGGGACAGGGTAGTGGGAGGCTACACCTTC CASSLGDRVVGGYTF
- TRBJ2-4 TRBV6-1 - TGTGCCAGCAGTGAAGTGTTAGGGGAAGGGGCTTTGAACATTCAGTACTTC CASSEVLGEGALNIQYF